A selection of T cell receptor beta chains follows, all from one sample in a study of graft-versus-host responses after intestinal transplantation. Sequenced by immunoSEQ multiplex PCR; TCRdb stores in-frame clones only, minus some. The sample yields approximately 70,000 clones, over 75% seen once. What these receptors recognize is not known. Sequencing used unstimulated CD4+ T cells sorted from spleen or lymph node cells, obtained before transplant. The origin of the receptors is a human donor who was the organ donor for an intestinal transplant. Both conserved end residues are part of each CDR3. A D gene is named only where the DNA matches it firmly. Size tells how often a clone was seen (once, few, many) or the class of an expanded clone, and some rows leave it out.

clone_size	d_call	v_call	j_call	cdr3_aa	cdr3_nt
.	TRBD1	TRBV6-5	TRBJ1-5	CASSLLGTGKNQPQHF	TGTGCCAGCAGTTTACTTGGGACAGGGAAAAATCAGCCCCAGCATTTT
.	.	TRBV5-1	TRBJ2-3	CASSLMTDTDTQYF	TGCGCCAGCAGCTTGATGACAGACACAGATACGCAGTATTTT
.	.	TRBV5-6	TRBJ2-5	CASSLEWGKETQYF	TGTGCCAGCAGCTTAGAGTGGGGCAAAGAGACCCAGTACTTC
.	TRBD2	TRBV5-1	TRBJ2-3	CASSSLGLDSGTQYF	TGCGCCAGCAGCTCTCTGGGACTAGATTCTGGTACGCAGTATTTT
.	.	TRBV5-6	TRBJ1-5	CASSLGQSNQPQHF	TGTGCCAGCAGCTTAGGACAGTCCAATCAGCCCCAGCATTTT
once	.	TRBV2	TRBJ2-3	CASSGRRGTDTQYF	TGTGCCAGCAGTGGAAGGCGGGGCACAGATACGCAGTATTTT
.	.	TRBV2	TRBJ1-4	CASTYNEKLFF	TGTGCCAGTACCTATAATGAAAAACTGTTTTTT
.	.	TRBV29-1	TRBJ2-1	CSVSTRSYNEQFF	TGCAGCGTTTCGACTCGCTCCTACAATGAGCAGTTCTTC
.	TRBD2	TRBV6-1	TRBJ2-2	CASSEPAGGTGELFF	TGTGCCAGCAGTGAACCAGCGGGGGGCACCGGGGAGCTGTTTTTT
.	TRBD1	TRBV6-5	TRBJ1-6	CASRKGGFNSPLHF	TGTGCCAGCAGGAAAGGGGGCTTTAATTCACCCCTCCACTTT
few	.	TRBV19	TRBJ1-3	CASSDSRRGNTIYF	TGTGCCAGTAGTGATTCTCGTCGGGGAAACACCATATATTTT
.	TRBD2	TRBV5-3	TRBJ2-2	CARSLARGGLAGGTGELFF	TGTGCCAGAAGCTTGGCGCGGGGAGGGCTAGCGGGGGGCACCGGGGAGCTGTTTTTT
.	.	TRBV7-2	TRBJ1-2	CASNGGRFYGYTF	TGTGCCAGCAACGGTGGGCGCTTCTATGGCTACACCTTC
.	.	TRBV15	TRBJ2-5	CATSRVEGALHF	TGTGCCACCAGCAGAGTAGAAGGGGCCCTTCACTTC
.	TRBD2	TRBV9	TRBJ2-3	CASSLRGDLSTDTQYF	TGTGCCAGCAGCCTCCGGGGGGACCTAAGCACAGATACGCAGTATTTT
.	.	TRBV6-6	TRBJ1-2	CASSPDPQGNGYTF	TGTGCCAGCAGCCCCGATCCCCAGGGTAATGGCTACACCTTC
.	TRBD2	TRBV11-2	TRBJ2-1	CASSPTLAGGPRNEQFF	TGTGCCAGCAGCCCTACCCTAGCGGGGGGGCCGAGGAATGAGCAGTTCTTC
.	TRBD1	TRBV9	TRBJ1-3	CASSPRDRSGNTIYF	TGTGCCAGCAGCCCCCGGGACAGGTCTGGAAACACCATATATTTT
few	.	TRBV19	TRBJ1-2	CASSIEGGTYGYTF	TGTGCCAGTAGTATAGAAGGAGGGACCTATGGCTACACCTTC
.	TRBD1	TRBV6-6	TRBJ1-1	CASSPTGGQGGSEAFF	TGTGCCAGCAGCCCCACCGGGGGACAGGGGGGCTCTGAAGCTTTCTTT
.	TRBD2	TRBV5-1	TRBJ2-2	CASRHGLAGGTGELFF	TGCGCCAGCAGACATGGACTAGCGGGGGGCACCGGGGAGCTGTTTTTT
.	.	TRBV19	TRBJ1-6	CASRPLTENSPLHF	TGTGCCAGTAGACCCCTCACAGAGAATTCACCCCTCCACTTT